This entry lists 23 T cell receptor beta chains sequenced from one sample in a study of T cell clonality in common variable immunodeficiency. Clones were read by immunoSEQ multiplex PCR, and TCRdb kept only the in-frame ones, dropping some. Altogether under 30,000 clones were found in the sample, and no singletons occur. The sequenced sample was peripheral blood mononuclear cells. The receptors were sampled from a person aged 18-69 years in good health.

This clone was counted many times. The read terminates 3 residues ahead of where the CDR3 ends, so the germline J gene completes it. The gene calls are TRBV14 and TRBJ2-3; D ambiguous. The CDR3 is 16 amino acids. With 1 base removed from V and 0 bases from J, the gap between germline ends came to 11 bases. The germline V gene has CDR1 SGHDN and CDR2 FVKESK. The sequenced part of the CDR3 DNA is TGTGCCAGCAGCCAAGGTTACGGGTGGAGCACAGATACG. It specifies CASSQGYGWSTDT. The complete CDR3 sequence is CASSQGYGWSTDTQYF.

This clone was seen at least ten times. This chain's CDR3 is CATWTQLQETQYF. The sequenced part of the CDR3 DNA is TGTGCCACCTGGACTCAACTCCAAGAGACC. The chain uses TRBV15 and TRBJ2-5, with a weak D call TRBD2 (5 bases). The CDR3 end is not reached by the read, which stops 3 residues before it; the germline J gene fills it in. The ends were cut back, 8 bases at V and 1 base at J, with 11 bases in the middle. This CDR3 is 13 amino acids long. Germline CDR1 LNHNV, CDR2 YYDKDF (reference sequence). The complete variable domain, with remaining parts taken from reference TRBV15 and TRBJ2-5, reads DAMVIQNPRYQVTQFGKPVTLSCSQTLNHNVMYWYQQKSSQAPKLLFHYYDKDFNNEADTPDNFQSRRPNTSFCFLDIRSPGLGDTAMYLCATWTQLQETQYFGPGTRLLVL.

In its sample, this clone was seen many times. Read coverage stops 3 residues before the CDR3 terminus; the germline J gene supplies the remainder. The chain employs TRBV5-6 and TRBJ1-2; the match to TRBD1 covers 8 bases. With V trimmed by 4 bases and J by 4 bases, 6 bases remained unmatched. The CDR3 length is 14 residues. From germline, CDR1 is SGHDT and CDR2 YYEEEE. The CDR3 protein is CASSPGGAAYGYTF. Partial CDR3 DNA: TGTGCCAGCAGCCCAGGGGGCGCCGCCTATGGC.

This clone was recorded a few times. Coverage ceases 3 residues before the CDR3 finishes, and the germline J gene fills in the end. The chain uses TRBV20-1 and TRBJ2-1; maybe TRBD2 (6 bases). Trimming took 4 bases from V and 6 from J, leaving 19 bases between them. Germline loops: CDR1 DFQATT, CDR2 SNEGSKA (reference sequence). This CDR3 comprises 15 residues. CDR3 bases read: TGCAGTGCTACGGCTGAGGGACTCCTCACCAATGAG. Protein: CSATAEGLLTNE. The complete CDR3 reads CSATAEGLLTNEQFF.

Many counts were recorded for this clone. From the germline J gene comes the end of the CDR3, since the read stops 3 residues before it. This rearrangement joins TRBV18 to TRBJ2-7; 8 bases match TRBD1. CDR1 and CDR2 from the germline V gene are KGHSH and LQKENI. There are 14 residues in the CDR3. V lost 3 bases and J lost 5; bases outside the gene matches: 6. CDR3 residues: CASSPRQGMNEQYF. The CDR3 bases that were read are TGTGCCAGCTCACCCCGACAGGGGATGAACGAG.

This clone was seen many times. Read sequence stops 3 residues before the CDR3 end, and the germline J gene provides the missing end. The J gene is TRBJ1-1, the V gene TRBV20-1; 12 bases agree with TRBD1. CDR3 length equals 13 residues. The germline V gene encodes CDR1 DFQATT and CDR2 SNEGSKA (reference sequence). After removal of 7 bases from V and 3 bases from J, the junction contained 3 bases not matched to a gene. The CDR3 spells CSVGTGGYTEAFF. CDR3 bases read: TGCAGTGTTGGGACAGGGGGCTACACTGAA.

This clone was counted many times. Read sequence stops 3 residues before the CDR3 end, and the germline J gene provides the missing end. This chain links TRBV7-2 with TRBJ2-7; D unresolved. The CDR3 has 12 amino acids. In germline, CDR1 is SGHTA, CDR2 FQGNSA. The V gene lost 5 bases and the J gene lost 4 bases, with 9 bases spanning the gap. The CDR3 loop reads CASSADTYEQYF. The sequenced CDR3 bases are TGTGCCAGCAGCGCAGACACTTACGAG. The whole variable domain, filled in from reference TRBV7-2 and TRBJ2-7, reads GAGVSQSPSNKVTEKGKDVELRCDPISGHTALYWYRQSLGQGLEFLIYFQGNSAPDKSGLPSDRFSAERTGGSVSTLTIQRTQQEDSAVYLCASSADTYEQYFGPGTRLTVT.

This clone was detected a few times. The read terminates 3 residues ahead of where the CDR3 ends, so the germline J gene completes it. The chain recombines TRBV5-4 with TRBJ2-1; no reliable D call. CDR3 size: 13 residues. Trimming left V 4 bases short and J 9 bases short, with 14 bases between. Germline V gives CDR1 SGHNT, CDR2 YYREEE (reference sequence). The CDR3 protein is CASSPPSGVEQFF. The covered CDR3 bases are TGTGCCAGCAGCCCTCCCAGTGGTGTTGAG.

To note about this clone: The read ends 3 residues early relative to the CDR3; the germline J gene fills the gap. The rearrangement joins TRBV5-1 to TRBJ2-5; D is undetermined. V lost 6 bases, J lost 2 bases, and 23 bases lay in between. Germline CDR1 is SGHRS and CDR2 is YFSETQ. This CDR3 is 17 amino acids long. The CDR3 sequence is CASTLGSRLPEQETQYF. The sequenced CDR3 bases are TGCGCCAGCACCCTGGGCAGTAGGCTCCCGGAGCAAGAGACC.

The sample holds many counts of this clone. The read terminates 3 residues before the CDR3 end, so the remaining end is supplied by the germline J gene. The rearrangement joins TRBV4-1 to TRBJ2-3; D is uncertain. Trimming took off 0 bases at V and 4 bases at J, with 8 bases between the two ends. This CDR3 is 14 amino acids long. Germline CDR1 and CDR2: MGHRA and YSYEKL. This chain's CDR3 is CASSQDLAADTQYF. The DNA read from the CDR3 is TGCGCCAGCAGCCAAGACCTGGCGGCAGATACG.

This clone occurred many times. Coverage ceases 3 residues before the CDR3 finishes, and the germline J gene fills in the end. The V gene is TRBV24-1, the J gene TRBJ2-1; 10 positions match TRBD1. The germline V gene encodes CDR1 KGHDR and CDR2 SFDVKD. V lost 4 bases, J lost 7 bases, and 6 bases stayed unmatched. The CDR3 length is 15 residues. This CDR3 reads CATSDGTGESNEQFF. The covered CDR3 bases are TGTGCCACCAGTGACGGGACAGGGGAATCGAATGAG.

This clone has a handful of counts. The CDR3 end is not reached by the read, which stops 3 residues before it; the germline J gene fills it in. V is TRBV6-2 or TRBV6-3 and J is TRBJ2-7, with D perhaps matching TRBD1 or TRBD2 (7 bases each). The length of the CDR3 is 12 residues. With 10 bases removed from V and 3 bases from J, the gap between germline ends came to 13 bases. CDR1 is MNHEY, CDR2 SVGEGT, per germline. The chain's CDR3 is CATRGGNYEQYF. The DNA read from the CDR3 is TGTGCCACCAGGGGGGGAAACTACGAG.

This clone was seen many times. The CDR3 end falls 3 residues outside the read, so it is completed with the germline J gene. The chain couples TRBV6-2 or TRBV6-3 to TRBJ1-5; a possible D gene is TRBD1 (6 bases). Germline CDR1 is MNHEY and CDR2 is SVGEGT. V was pared by 5 bases and J by 7 bases, with 15 bases between. The CDR3 extends over 14 amino acids. CDR3 region: CASSPRGDYQPQHF. Partial CDR3 DNA: TGTGCCAGCAGTCCAAGGGGGGACTACCAGCCC.

This clone was counted ten times or more. The CDR3 end falls 3 residues outside the read, so it is completed with the germline J gene. The chain links TRBV19 to TRBJ1-5; 7 positions match TRBD1. The CDR3 covers 15 residues. Germline V gene sequence: CDR1 LNHDA, CDR2 SQIVND (reference sequence). Unmatched junction bases numbered 7, after V lost 4 bases and J lost 4 bases. This CDR3 reads CASSTRGQINQPQHF. The part of the CDR3 DNA that was read is TGTGCCAGTAGTACACGGGGACAGATTAATCAGCCC.

This clone turned up a few times. The CDR3 end falls 3 residues outside the read, so it is completed with the germline J gene. V gene TRBV11-2 combines with J gene TRBJ1-6; D is unclear. CDR1 is SGHAT and CDR2 is FQNNGV in the germline V gene. With 5 bases removed from V and 6 bases from J, the gap between germline ends came to 11 bases. The CDR3 sequence is 14 residues long. CDR3 region: CASSPPTSNSPLHF. The part of the CDR3 DNA that was read is TGTGCCAGCAGCCCCCCTACTTCTAATTCACCC.

Ten or more counts support this clone. The CDR3 sequence: CSVEKTGGSYNEQFF. CDR3 bases read: TGCAGCGTTGAGAAGACAGGGGGCTCCTACAATGAG. This chain links TRBV29-1 with TRBJ2-1; 9 positions match TRBD1. The read stops 3 residues short of the end of the CDR3; the missing end is completed from the germline J gene. Looked up from germline, CDR1 is SQVTM and CDR2 is ANQGSEA. The CDR3 has 15 residues. With V trimmed by 3 bases and J by 0 bases, 3 bases remained unmatched.

This clone was counted between two and nine times. The CDR3 reads CASSLSGSNQPQHF. The DNA read from the CDR3 is TGCGCCAGCAGCTTGTCGGGTAGCAATCAGCCC. The rearrangement uses TRBV5-1 and TRBJ1-5; D ambiguous. The read gets to within 3 residues of the CDR3 end, and the germline J gene fills in the rest. The V and J ends lost 1 base and 0 bases respectively, with 5 bases between them. The CDR3 spans 14 residues. CDR1 is SGHRS, CDR2 YFSETQ, per germline. Supplemented by reference TRBV5-1 and TRBJ1-5, the full variable domain reads KAGVTQTPRYLIKTRGQQVTLSCSPISGHRSVSWYQQTPGQGLQFLFEYFSETQRNKGNFPGRFSGRQFSNSRSEMNVSTLELGDSALYLCASSLSGSNQPQHFGDGTRLSIL.

At least ten counts were recorded for this clone. The CDR3 extends 3 residues past the end of the read, so its final part is completed from the germline J gene. This chain joins TRBV29-1 and TRBJ2-3; TRBD2 matches 9 bases. This CDR3 spans 13 amino acids. V shed 8 bases, J shed 2 bases, and the junction held 5 bases outside the gene matches. The germline V gene encodes CDR1 SQVTM and CDR2 ANQGSEA. The covered CDR3 bases are TGCAGCTTAAGCGGGGGGAACACAGATACG. It specifies CSLSGGNTDT. The full CDR3 protein is CSLSGGNTDTQYF.

This clone was observed at least ten times. The read terminates 3 residues before the CDR3 end, so the remaining end is supplied by the germline J gene. The rearrangement uses TRBV2 and TRBJ2-4; D might be TRBD1 (6 bases). This CDR3 is 12 amino acids long. CDR1 and CDR2 from the germline V gene are SNHLY and FYNNEI. The covered CDR3 bases are TGTGCCAGCAGGGACAGCGACCCCCAT. As protein: CASRDSDPH. The full CDR3 protein reads CASRDSDPHQYF. Full variable domain (remainder filled in from reference TRBV2 and TRBJ2-4): EPEVTQTPSHQVTQMGQEVILRCVPISNHLYFYWYRQILGQKVEFLVSFYNNEISEKSEIFDDQFSVERPDGSNFTLKIRSTKLEDSAMYFCASRDSDPHQYFGAGTRLSVL.

This clone was detected ten times or more. The CDR3 extends 3 residues past the end of the read, so its final part is completed from the germline J gene. The chain joins TRBV7-3 to TRBJ2-3; D not certain. The length of the CDR3 is 13 residues. V lost 8 bases and J 0 bases, leaving 9 bases between the germline ends. CDR1 SGHTA and CDR2 FQGTGA come from the germline V gene. The DNA read from the CDR3 is TGTGCCAGCTCCGCGGAAAGCACAGATACG. This encodes CASSAESTDT. The whole CDR3 sequence is CASSAESTDTQYF.

This clone was recorded a few times. The sequenced fragment ends 3 residues before the CDR3 boundary, so the rest is inferred from the germline J gene. J is TRBJ2-2 and V is TRBV2; D gene unclear. The CDR3 loop spans 12 amino acids. V was trimmed by 6 bases and J by 3 bases, leaving 5 bases between them. Germline V CDR1 and CDR2: SNHLY, FYNNEI. Incomplete CDR3 DNA: TGTGCCAGCAGCCCCTACACCGGGGAG. This sequence encodes CASSPYTGE. The entire CDR3 protein is CASSPYTGELFF.

This clone was detected ten times or more. The read stops 3 residues short of the end of the CDR3; the missing end is completed from the germline J gene. The rearrangement joins TRBV7-8 to TRBJ1-2; D is possibly TRBD1 (6 bases). The CDR3 has 14 residues. V gave up 1 base and J gave up 4 bases, with 10 bases separating them. Germline assignment: CDR1 SGHVS and CDR2 FQNEAQ. The CDR3 spells CASSLEQGGYGYTF. CDR3 DNA, as far as it was read: TGTGCCAGCAGCTTAGAACAGGGCGGCTATGGC.

This clone showed up just a few times. The read is 3 residues too short to cover the CDR3 end, so that end is filled in from the germline J gene. The chain recombines TRBV7-6 with TRBJ2-5, with a tentative D call TRBD2 (6 bases). This CDR3 is 13 amino acids long. Trimming cost V 5 bases and J 4 bases, with 11 bases left between them. Germline V gene lookup returns CDR1 SGHVS and CDR2 FNYEAQ. CDR3 protein: CASSTRDSETQYF. CDR3 DNA, as far as it was read: TGTGCCAGCAGCACCCGGGACTCAGAGACC.